This TCR beta chain is drawn from a study of tumor-infiltrating lymphocytes in primary liver carcinoma. Study details: Productive TCRbeta read yields ran from roughly 3.9 to 6.8 million per sample and were similar between tissues. Study results and limitations: All five tumor regions shared only about 8-24% of top clones.

Researchers generated TCR beta cDNA from approximately 450 ng of total RNA, relying on a constant-region primer. Slightly modified ARM-PCR with three nested multiplex PCR rounds yielded TCR beta libraries. Forward primers for TRBV1-TRBV30 and a C-beta reverse primer served the first two PCR rounds, at roughly 10 cycles each. TCRdb reprocessed the multiplex PCR reads via MiXCR and lists one record per CDR3 protein. The table includes about 59,000 distinct CDR3 sequences, roughly 70% detected once. Unsorted bulk tissue, about 20-32 mg of it, served as the source for co-extraction of RNA and DNA. This CDR3 contains 18 residues. Germline V lookup: CDR1 LGHNA, CDR2 YNFKEQ. With regard to this clonotype: Its antigen is as yet unknown. Germline is not matched at one junction end, which may reflect a read error.

The sequencing input was liver tumor tissue from sampling region 2. Subset indicated: tumor region T2, inferior pole. The source of this sequence is a man aged 35 to 55 with primary liver carcinoma and hepatitis B virus infection. The chain has TRBV4-2 and TRBJ2-3; D possibly corresponds to TRBD1 (6 bases). Written as DNA, the CDR3 is TGTGTCAGCAGGCAAGTGGCGCTTGTAGGGGGAGCGACAGATACGCAGTATTTT. Protein product: CVSRQVALVGGATDTQYF.